This T cell receptor (beta chain) originates from a study of T cells after yellow fever vaccination. Study observations and caveats: Weaker, the secondary response had a peak occurring faster, on day 5 versus 15.

Via MiXCR, TCRdb re-called the 5' RACE reads, giving one row per CDR3 protein. The data hold 450,000 to 650,000 distinct CDR3 sequences, with 13% observed a single time. In this sample, this clonotype turned up many times. Its antigen is undetermined. Germline CDR1 and CDR2: SGDLS and YYNGEE. CDR3 length: 16 amino acids. V dropped 7 bases and J dropped 2 bases, with 21 bases sitting between them. Sequenced here: PBMCs, sampled on the day of the yellow fever booster vaccination. The TCR originated in a young man who received the YFV17D yellow fever vaccine. The rearrangement joins TRBV9 to TRBJ1-1, with D maybe TRBD1 (6 bases). The CDR3 coding sequence is TGTGCCAGCTCCCGAGGCGCAGGGGCCTATAACACTGAAGCTTTCTTT. It is translated as CASSRGAGAYNTEAFF. The full variable domain, with the rest looked up from reference TRBV9 and TRBJ1-1, is DSGVTQTPKHLITATGQRVTLRCSPRSGDLSVYWYQQSLDQGLQFLIQYYNGEERAKGNILERFSAQQFPDLHSELNLSSLELGDSALYFCASSRGAGAYNTEAFFGQGTRLTVV.